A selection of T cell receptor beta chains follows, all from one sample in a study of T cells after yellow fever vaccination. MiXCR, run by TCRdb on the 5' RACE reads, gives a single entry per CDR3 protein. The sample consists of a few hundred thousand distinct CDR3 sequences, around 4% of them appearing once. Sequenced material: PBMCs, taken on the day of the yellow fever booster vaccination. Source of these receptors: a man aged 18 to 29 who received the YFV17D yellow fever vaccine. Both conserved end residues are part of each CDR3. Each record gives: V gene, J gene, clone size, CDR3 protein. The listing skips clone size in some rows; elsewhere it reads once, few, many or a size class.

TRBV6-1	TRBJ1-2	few	CASAGTGTGLGGYTF
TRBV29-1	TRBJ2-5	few	CSVTPRSGETQYF
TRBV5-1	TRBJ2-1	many	CASSSSGGVINEQFF
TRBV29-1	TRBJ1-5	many	CSVADGVLGNQPQHF
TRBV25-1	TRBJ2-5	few	CASRIGETQYF
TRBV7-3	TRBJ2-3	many	CASSEGLARSTDTQYF
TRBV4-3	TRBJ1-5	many	CASSQDLDSNQPQHF
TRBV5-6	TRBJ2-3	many	CASTVGDTQYF
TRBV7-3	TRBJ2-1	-	CASSLTWLGGSYNEQFF
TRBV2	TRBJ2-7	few	CASSESAYEQYF
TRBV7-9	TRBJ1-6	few	CASSRGQGESYNSPLHF
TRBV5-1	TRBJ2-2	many	CASTIDTGELFF
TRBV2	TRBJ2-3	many	CASSEAPDTQYF
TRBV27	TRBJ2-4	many	CASSLGGVRAKNIQYF
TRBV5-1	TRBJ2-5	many	CASSSRGAGETQYF
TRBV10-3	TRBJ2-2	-	CAISESSQGVTGELFF
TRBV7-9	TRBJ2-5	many	CASSIGLAGHPLQETQYF
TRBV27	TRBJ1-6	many	CASSLKGEGNSPLHF
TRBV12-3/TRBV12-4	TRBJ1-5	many	CASKLGSNQPQHF
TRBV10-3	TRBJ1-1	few	CAISAYTAKHTEAFF
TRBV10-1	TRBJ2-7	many	CASSLSGGEEQYF
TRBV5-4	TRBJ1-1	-	CASNPGSIRGDTEAFF
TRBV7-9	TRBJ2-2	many	CASSLKERDTGELFF
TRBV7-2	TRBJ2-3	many	CASSRNRDTQYF
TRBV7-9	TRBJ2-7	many	CASTGKDSYEQYF
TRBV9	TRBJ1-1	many	CASSVGGDSNTEAFF
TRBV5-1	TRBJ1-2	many	CASSLDRLKGREHGYTF
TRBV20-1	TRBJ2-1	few	CSASMEGLQFF
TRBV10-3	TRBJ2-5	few	CAISDASGPQETQYF
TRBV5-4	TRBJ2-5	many	CASSYDRDQETQYF
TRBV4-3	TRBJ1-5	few	CASSQEPYNQPQHF
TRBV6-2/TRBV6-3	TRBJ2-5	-	CASSYSERGSQKTQYF
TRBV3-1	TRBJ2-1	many	CASSQGHAGSYNEQFF
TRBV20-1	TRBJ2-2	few	CSARRQRPNTGELFF
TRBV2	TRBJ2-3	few	CASIRTGGTDTQYF
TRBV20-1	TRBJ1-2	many	CSAMHYGYTF
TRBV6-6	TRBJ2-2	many	CASSYSGGGAYTGELFF
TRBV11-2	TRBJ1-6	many	CASSFIRGSLGYSPLHF
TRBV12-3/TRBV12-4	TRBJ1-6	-	CASRPGVGISPLHF
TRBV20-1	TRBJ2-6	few	CSARGRGPGANVLTF
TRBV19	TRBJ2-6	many	CASSGVSSGANVLTF
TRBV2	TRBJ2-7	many	CASGSSGGTYEQYF
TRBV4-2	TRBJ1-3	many	CASSQDAENTIYF
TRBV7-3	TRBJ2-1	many	CASSSRQGRINEQFF
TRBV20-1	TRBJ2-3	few	CSARAPWGRGKTDTQYF
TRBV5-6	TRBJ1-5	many	CASSGNQPQHF
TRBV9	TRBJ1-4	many	CASSAHPDNEKLFF
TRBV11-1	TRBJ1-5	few	CASSLLGGQPQHF
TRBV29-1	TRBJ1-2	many	CSVEGETGPLYGYTF